This TCR beta chain derives from a study of T cell responses to AZD1222 COVID-19 vaccine. With regard to this clone: The antigen is undetermined.

Sequencing was performed with immunoSEQ multiplex PCR; in TCRdb, only in-frame clones are kept and a portion is missing. The sample gives just under 150,000 clones, over 75% of which show up once; 5.4% is in the top ten. Study-wide points: Only a handful of AZD1222 recipients were seropositive at baseline. Increased Spike-specific TCR breadth and depth were observed after two AZD1222 doses. The sample set comprised mostly white British donors with more females, and clonal diversity was possibly underestimated.

From germline, CDR1 is LNHDA and CDR2 SQIVND (reference sequence). The CDR3 runs 15 residues. After removal of 1 base from V and 12 bases from J, the junction contained 10 bases not matched to a gene. This receptor was identified in an adult who received the MenACWY meningococcal vaccine as a control. The material sequenced was peripheral blood, taken 28 days after the second dose of the MenACWY control vaccine. The chain combines TRBV19 with TRBJ2-1; 9 bases map to TRBD2. The CDR3 is CASSIGPRSGGVQFF. The CDR3 region has the DNA TGTGCCAGTAGTATAGGTCCACGTAGCGGGGGAGTGCAGTTCTTC.